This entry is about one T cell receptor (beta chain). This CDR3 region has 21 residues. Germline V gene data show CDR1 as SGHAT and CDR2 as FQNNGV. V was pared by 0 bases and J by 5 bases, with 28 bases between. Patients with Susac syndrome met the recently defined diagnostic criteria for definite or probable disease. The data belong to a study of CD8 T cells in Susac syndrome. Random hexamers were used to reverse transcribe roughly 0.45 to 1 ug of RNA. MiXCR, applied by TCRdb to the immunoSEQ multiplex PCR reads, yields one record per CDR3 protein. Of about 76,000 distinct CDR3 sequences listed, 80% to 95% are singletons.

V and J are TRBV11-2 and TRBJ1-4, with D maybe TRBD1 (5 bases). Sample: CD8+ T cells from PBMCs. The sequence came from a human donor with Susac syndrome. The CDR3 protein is CASSLDGRGVPFFTPNEKLFF. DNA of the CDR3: TGTGCCAGCAGCTTAGACGGGCGGGGGGTCCCCTTTTTCACCCCGAATGAAAAACTGTTTTTT.